This T cell receptor beta chain appears in the sequencing data of a study of cytomegalovirus exposure and HLA in healthy donors (dated by TCRdb to about 2017). Notes on the research overall: According to a later analysis, one platform produced both the 110 or so validation repertoires and the approximately 660 repertoires of the first cohort. The study was designed to test whether signatures of past pathogen exposure could be identified by cataloging public T cell receptors. Besides the first cohort of around 670 subjects, a separate validation cohort made up of roughly 120 different subjects was used. High-throughput TCR immunosequencing, statistical association of individual TCRs with disease status, and machine learning were combined to predict cytomegalovirus infection status.

As concerns this clone: Its target antigen remains unknown. Base qualities are not provided; no much larger clone lies one nucleotide away.

The full study reports these points: The authors suggested that the approach could potentially be generalized to other disease states and immunological phenotypes. In the study, some 160 TCR beta chains were listed as associated with cytomegalovirus. Subsequent analysis determined that TCRs grouped into clusters in the first cohort also showed a tendency toward co-occurrence across the 90 to 150 validation repertoires, and 94% of cluster scores exceeded 0. A few of the identified cytomegalovirus-associated TCR beta chains were confirmed in vitro to be specific for cytomegalovirus antigens. A later analysis lacked HLA typing for the validation cohort, so it scored co-occurrence in that cohort across all 120 repertoires. The classifier was reported to diagnose cytomegalovirus status with high specificity and sensitivity in both the original and validation cohorts. Most TCR sequences were seen in very few donors, while some public TCRs were found in many individuals.

Donors formed part of the validation cohort, which comprised 120 subjects and was distinct from the first cohort of 666 subjects. The receptor library was made with the immunoSEQ multiplex PCR assay. The original methods were these. A statistical classification framework was built to diagnose cytomegalovirus status from the catalog of TCR beta chain sequences. This immuneACCESS table, as held by TCRdb, lists in-frame sequences with V and J called but not all clones. Of the missing ones, under half trace to an unresolved V gene in checked studies; the others have no known cause. V, J and clone size reflect that table, while D and trimming were determined from the DNA. A total of 150,000 to 200,000 clones appear in this sample, nearly 90% of them only once. The leading ten clones occupy 9% to 12% of the sample. V gives up 5 bases and J gives up 0 bases, and the segment between their germline ends measures 17 bases. CDR1 and CDR2 were assigned from the germline V gene (reference sequence) as LNHDA and SQIVND. The CDR3, from cysteine to phenylalanine, totals 17 residues. CDR3 DNA is the only sequence kept; it has 51 bases, read in frame from the first base.

The receptor was isolated from a young woman in good health and CMV-seropositive. The V and J segments used are TRBV19 and TRBJ1-5, with a weak D call of TRBD1 (6 bases match). Sequencing was carried out using PBMCs. The CDR3 protein: CASSARRGSYSNQPQHF. The DNA sequence follows: TGTGCCAGTAGTGCACGTAGGGGGTCCTATAGCAATCAGCCCCAGCATTTT.